This T cell receptor beta chain was recorded in a study of CD4 and CD8 cells across lung adenocarcinoma regions. Localized lung adenocarcinoma, a non-small cell lung cancer, affected the donors. Concerning this clonotype: Germline and junction disagree at one end, which may indicate a read error.

CDR1 and CDR2 (germline): MNHNS, SASEGT. CDR3 size: 15 residues. TCRdb processed the PCR reads anew with MiXCR; each CDR3 protein has one entry. Of about 23,000 distinct CDR3 sequences listed, approximately 52% are singletons. The chain employs TRBV6-1 and TRBJ2-2; D is perhaps TRBD1 or TRBD2 (6 bases each). Sequenced sample: CD4+ T cells from the center of a lung tumor. The sequence derives from a male donor with lung adenocarcinoma. The CD4 and CD8 labels of this study may be unreliable. CDR3 DNA sequence: TGTGCCCGCAGCCTCCAGTCCGGGAGTACAGGGAAGCTGTTTTTT. This codes for CARSLQSGSTGKLFF.